This T cell receptor (beta chain) was obtained from a study of blood T cell repertoires in COVID-19. Across the whole study: In each case, the material was cDNA or gDNA derived from T cells, B-cell-depleted T cells, or PBMCs.

Here immunoSEQ multiplex PCR was the method, and the copy in TCRdb shows in-frame clones only, minus some. The data hold a few hundred thousand clones, with 87% observed a single time. This CDR3 spans 16 amino acids. Germline V gene sequence: CDR1 LGHDT, CDR2 YNNKEL (reference sequence). V lost 3 bases to trimming and J lost 3 bases; unmatched junction nucleotides: 8. The study recruited people aged about 18 to 95 years across under 25 US areas. Specimen: PBMCs or T cells enriched from blood (not recorded which). The rearrangement uses TRBV3-1 (or the pseudogene TRBV3-2) and TRBJ2-1, with 7 bases fitting TRBD1. The TCR was taken from a middle-aged man in a cohort exposed to, infected with or recovered from COVID-19 (not recorded which). The CDR3 loop is CASSQARQGRYNEQFF. CDR3 in DNA: TGTGCCAGCAGCCAGGCAAGACAGGGACGCTACAATGAGCAGTTCTTC.